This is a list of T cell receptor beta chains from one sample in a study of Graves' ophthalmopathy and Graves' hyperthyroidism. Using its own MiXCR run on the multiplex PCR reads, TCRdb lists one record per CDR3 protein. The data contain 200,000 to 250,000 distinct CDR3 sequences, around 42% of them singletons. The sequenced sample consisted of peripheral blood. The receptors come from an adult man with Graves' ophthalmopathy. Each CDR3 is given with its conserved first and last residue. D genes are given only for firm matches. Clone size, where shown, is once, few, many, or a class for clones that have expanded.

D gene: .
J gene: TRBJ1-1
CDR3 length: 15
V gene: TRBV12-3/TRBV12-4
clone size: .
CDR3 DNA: TGTGCCAGCAGTTTTAGTCCGGCAGGGAGGGCTGAAGCTTTCTTT
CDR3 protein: CASSFSPAGRAEAFF

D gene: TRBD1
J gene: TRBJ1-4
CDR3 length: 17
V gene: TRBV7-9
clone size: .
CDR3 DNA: TGTGCCAGCAGCTTGACAGGGGGCGTAAGTGTAGGTGAAAAACTGTTTTTT
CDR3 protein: CASSLTGGVSVGEKLFF

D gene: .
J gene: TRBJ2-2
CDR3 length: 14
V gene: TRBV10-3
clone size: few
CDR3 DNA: TGTGCCATCAGTGAGATAGAACGGACCGGGGAGCTGTTTTTT
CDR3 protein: CAISEIERTGELFF

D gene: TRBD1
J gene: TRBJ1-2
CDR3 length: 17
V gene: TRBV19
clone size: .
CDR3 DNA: TGTGCCAGTAGTATAGGGGTAGGGGACAGCTTCGGGTATGGCTACACCTTC
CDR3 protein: CASSIGVGDSFGYGYTF

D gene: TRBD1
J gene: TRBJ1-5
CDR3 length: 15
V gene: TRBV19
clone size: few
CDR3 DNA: TGTGCCAGTAGTACGACAGGGGAAGGGAATCAGCCCCAGCATTTT
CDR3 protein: CASSTTGEGNQPQHF

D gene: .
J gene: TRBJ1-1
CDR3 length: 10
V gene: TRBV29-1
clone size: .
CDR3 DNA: TGCAGCGTTTCCGACGCTGAAGCTTTCTTT
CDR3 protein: CSVSDAEAFF

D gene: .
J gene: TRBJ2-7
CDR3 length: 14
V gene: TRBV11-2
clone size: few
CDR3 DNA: TGTGCCAGCAGCCCCCGGGTCCATTCCTACGAGCAGTACTTC
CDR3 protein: CASSPRVHSYEQYF

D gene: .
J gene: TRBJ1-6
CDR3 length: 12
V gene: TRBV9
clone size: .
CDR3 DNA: TGTGCCAGCCAAGCACCGAATTCACCCCTCCACTTT
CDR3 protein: CASQAPNSPLHF

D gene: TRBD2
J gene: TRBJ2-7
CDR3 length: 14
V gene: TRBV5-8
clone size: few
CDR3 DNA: TGTGCCAGCAGCCTCGGGACTAGCGGTCACGAGCAGTACTTC
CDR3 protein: CASSLGTSGHEQYF

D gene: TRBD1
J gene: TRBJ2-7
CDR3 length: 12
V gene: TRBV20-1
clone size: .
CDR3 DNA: TGCAGTGCTAAGGGACAGTTCTACGAGCAGTACTTC
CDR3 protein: CSAKGQFYEQYF

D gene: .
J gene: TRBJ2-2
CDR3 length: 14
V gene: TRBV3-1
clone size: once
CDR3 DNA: TGTGCCAGCAGCCCATCCCCCAACGCCGGGGAGCTGTTTTTT
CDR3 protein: CASSPSPNAGELFF

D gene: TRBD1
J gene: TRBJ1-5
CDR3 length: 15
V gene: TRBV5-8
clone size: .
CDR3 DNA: TGTGCCAGCAGCTTGGTAGGGGGCGCGCAGCAGCCCCAGCATTTT
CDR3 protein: CASSLVGGAQQPQHF

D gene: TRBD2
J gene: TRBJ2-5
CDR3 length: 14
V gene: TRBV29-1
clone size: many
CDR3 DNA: TGCAGCGTTGGACTAGCGGGGGGCCAAGAGACCCAGTACTTC
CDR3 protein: CSVGLAGGQETQYF

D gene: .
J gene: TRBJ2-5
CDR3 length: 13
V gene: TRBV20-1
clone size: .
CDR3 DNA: TGCAGTGCTAGAGAGACGGGATCCGAGGCCCAGTACTTC
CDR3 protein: CSARETGSEAQYF

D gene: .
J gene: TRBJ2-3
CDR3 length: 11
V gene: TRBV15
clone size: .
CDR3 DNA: TGTGCCACCAGCAGCACAGATACGCAGTATTTT
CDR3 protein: CATSSTDTQYF

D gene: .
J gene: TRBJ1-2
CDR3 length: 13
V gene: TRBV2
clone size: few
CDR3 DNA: TGTGCCAGCAGTGAATACCAGTACTATGGCTACACCTTC
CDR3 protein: CASSEYQYYGYTF

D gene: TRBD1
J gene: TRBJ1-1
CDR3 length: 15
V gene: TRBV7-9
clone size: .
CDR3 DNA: TGTGCCAGCAGCTACAGGGACAGGGCGGCCACTGAAGCTTTCTTT
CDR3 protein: CASSYRDRAATEAFF

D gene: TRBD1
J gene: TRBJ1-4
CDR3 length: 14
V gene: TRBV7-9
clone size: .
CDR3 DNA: TGTGCCAGCAGCTCCGGGACAGGGGCGGAAAAACTGTTTTTT
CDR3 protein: CASSSGTGAEKLFF

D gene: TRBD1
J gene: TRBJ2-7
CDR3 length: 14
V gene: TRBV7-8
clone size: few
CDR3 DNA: TGTGCCAGCAGCAACCGGGACAGGGGGTCCGAGCAGTACTTC
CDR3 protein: CASSNRDRGSEQYF

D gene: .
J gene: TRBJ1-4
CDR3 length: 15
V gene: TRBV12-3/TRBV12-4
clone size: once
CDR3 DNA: TGTGCCAGCAGACCCCAAGACGCAACTAATGAAAAACTGTTTTTT
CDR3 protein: CASRPQDATNEKLFF

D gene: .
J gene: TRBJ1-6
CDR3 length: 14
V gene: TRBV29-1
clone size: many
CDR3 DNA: TGCAGCGTTTGGGGCAGCCCGGCCAATTCACCCCTCCACTTT
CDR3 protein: CSVWGSPANSPLHF

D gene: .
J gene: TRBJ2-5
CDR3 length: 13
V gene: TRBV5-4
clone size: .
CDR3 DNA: TGTGCCAGCAGCTTGTCGGGGGTAGAGACCCAGTACTTC
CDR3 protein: CASSLSGVETQYF

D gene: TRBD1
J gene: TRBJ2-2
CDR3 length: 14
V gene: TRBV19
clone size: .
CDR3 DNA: TGTGCCAGTGAGGGGGCGCGCGGCACCGGGGAGCTGTTTTTT
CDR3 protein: CASEGARGTGELFF

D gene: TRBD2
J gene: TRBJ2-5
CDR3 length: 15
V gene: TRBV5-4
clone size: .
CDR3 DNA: TGTGCCAGCAGATCGGGACTAGACAACCAAGAGACCCAGTACTTC
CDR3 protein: CASRSGLDNQETQYF

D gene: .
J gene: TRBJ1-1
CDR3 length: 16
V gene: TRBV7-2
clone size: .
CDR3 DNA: TGTGCCAGCAGCTTATTTAGGACCGGCGAGGGGACTGAAGCTTTCTTT
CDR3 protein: CASSLFRTGEGTEAFF

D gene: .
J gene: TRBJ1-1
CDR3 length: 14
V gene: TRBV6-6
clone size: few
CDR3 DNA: TGTGCCAGCAGTTACCAGACAGGTGGAACTGAAGCTTTCTTT
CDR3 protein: CASSYQTGGTEAFF

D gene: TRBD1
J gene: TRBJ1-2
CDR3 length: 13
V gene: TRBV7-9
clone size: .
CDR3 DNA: TGTGCCAGCAGCTATACAGGGGGCGAGGGCTACACCTTC
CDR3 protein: CASSYTGGEGYTF

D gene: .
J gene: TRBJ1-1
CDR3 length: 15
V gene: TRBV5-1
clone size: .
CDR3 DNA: TGCGCCAGCAGCTTGGGGTCAGGGGAGGACACTGAAGCTTTCTTT
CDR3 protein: CASSLGSGEDTEAFF

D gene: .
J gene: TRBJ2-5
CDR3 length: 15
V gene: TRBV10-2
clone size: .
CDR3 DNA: TGCGCCAGCAGTGACCAGGGGACCAAGAAAGAGACCCAGTACTTC
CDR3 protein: CASSDQGTKKETQYF

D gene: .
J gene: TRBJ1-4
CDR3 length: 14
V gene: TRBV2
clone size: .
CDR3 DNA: TGTGCCAGCAGTTATGGGCCTTGGGATGAAAAACTGTTTTTT
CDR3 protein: CASSYGPWDEKLFF

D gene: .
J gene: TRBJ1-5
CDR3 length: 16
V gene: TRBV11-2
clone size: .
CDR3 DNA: TGTGCCAGCAGCTTTGGTCGTGGACAGCTCGATCAGCCCCAGCATTTT
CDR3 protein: CASSFGRGQLDQPQHF

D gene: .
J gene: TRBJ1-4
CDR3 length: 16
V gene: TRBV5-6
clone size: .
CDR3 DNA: TGTGCCAGCAGCTTGGCCCCGACAGGTGGCGGCGAAAAACTGTTTTTT
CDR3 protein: CASSLAPTGGGEKLFF

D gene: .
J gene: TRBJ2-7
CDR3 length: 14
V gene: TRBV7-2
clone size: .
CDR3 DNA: TGTGCCAGCAGCTTTTCTTTGGGTGTGAACGAGCAGTACTTC
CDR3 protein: CASSFSLGVNEQYF

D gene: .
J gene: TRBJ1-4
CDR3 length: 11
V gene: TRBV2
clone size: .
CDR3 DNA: TGTGCCAGCAGGTCTGGAGAAAAACTGTTTTTT
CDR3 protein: CASRSGEKLFF

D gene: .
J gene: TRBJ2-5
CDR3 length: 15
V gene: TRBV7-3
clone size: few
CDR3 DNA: TGTGCCAGCAGCTTAGGGGGGTGGTCACAAGAGACCCAGTACTTC
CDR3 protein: CASSLGGWSQETQYF

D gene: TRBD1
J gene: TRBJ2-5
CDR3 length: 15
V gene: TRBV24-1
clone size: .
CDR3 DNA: TGTGCCAGCAGTGCAATGGGGACAGGTCGGGAGACCCAGTACTTC
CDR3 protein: CASSAMGTGRETQYF

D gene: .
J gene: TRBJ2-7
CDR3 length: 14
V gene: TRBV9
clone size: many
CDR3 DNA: TGTGCCAGCAGCGTACAGGGAAGCTCCTACGAGCAGTACTTC
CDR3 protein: CASSVQGSSYEQYF

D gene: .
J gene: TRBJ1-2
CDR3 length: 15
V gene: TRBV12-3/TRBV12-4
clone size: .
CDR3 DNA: TGTGCCAGCAGTTTAGGTGGGCCAGGAGTTCATGGCTACACCTTC
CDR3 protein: CASSLGGPGVHGYTF

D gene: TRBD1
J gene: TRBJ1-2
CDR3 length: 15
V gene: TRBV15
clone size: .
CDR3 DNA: TGTGCCACCAGCAGAGATGCGACAGGGGTCTATGGCTACACCTTC
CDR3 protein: CATSRDATGVYGYTF

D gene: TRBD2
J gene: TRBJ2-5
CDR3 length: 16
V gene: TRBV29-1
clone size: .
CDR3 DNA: TGCAGCGTTGAAGTGGGGGGACTAGCGGCACAAGAGACCCAGTACTTC
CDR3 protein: CSVEVGGLAAQETQYF

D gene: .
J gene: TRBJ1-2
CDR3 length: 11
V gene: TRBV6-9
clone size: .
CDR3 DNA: TGTGCCAGCCGCTGGGGTAGCGGCTACACCTTC
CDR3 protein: CASRWGSGYTF

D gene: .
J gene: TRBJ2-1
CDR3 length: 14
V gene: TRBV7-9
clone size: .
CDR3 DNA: TGTGCCAGCAGCTTAGGCGGGACCTACAATGAGCAGTTCTTC
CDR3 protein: CASSLGGTYNEQFF

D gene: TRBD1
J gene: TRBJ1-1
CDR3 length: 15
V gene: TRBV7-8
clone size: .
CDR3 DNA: TGTGCCAGCAGCTTAGTAGGGACAGTAAACACTGAAGCTTTCTTT
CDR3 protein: CASSLVGTVNTEAFF

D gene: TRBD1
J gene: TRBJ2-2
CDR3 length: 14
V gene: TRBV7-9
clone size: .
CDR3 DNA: TGTGCCGGGTCAAGGACAGGGGACACCAGGGAGCTGTTTTTT
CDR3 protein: CAGSRTGDTRELFF

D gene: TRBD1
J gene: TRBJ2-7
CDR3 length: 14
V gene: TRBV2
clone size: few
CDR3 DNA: TGTGCCAGCAGCGAGACAGGGGGCGAGTACGAGCAGTACTTC
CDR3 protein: CASSETGGEYEQYF

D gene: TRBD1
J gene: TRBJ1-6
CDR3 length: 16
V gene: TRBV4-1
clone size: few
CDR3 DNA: TGCGCCAGCAGCCAAGATCCCGGGACAGGGGATTCACCCCTCCACTTT
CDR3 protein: CASSQDPGTGDSPLHF

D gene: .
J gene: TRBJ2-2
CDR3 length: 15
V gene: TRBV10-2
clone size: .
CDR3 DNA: TGCGCCAGCAGTGTGGAGGGAACGAACACCGGGGAGCTGTTTTTT
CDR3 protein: CASSVEGTNTGELFF

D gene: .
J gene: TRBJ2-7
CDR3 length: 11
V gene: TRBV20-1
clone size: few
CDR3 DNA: TGCAGTGCCGCGTGGGGCTACGAGCAGTACTTC
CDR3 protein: CSAAWGYEQYF

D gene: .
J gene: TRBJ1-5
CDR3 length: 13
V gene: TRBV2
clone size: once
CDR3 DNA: TGTGCCAGCAGTCCCACAGGTTTCCAGCCCCAGCATTTT
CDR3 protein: CASSPTGFQPQHF

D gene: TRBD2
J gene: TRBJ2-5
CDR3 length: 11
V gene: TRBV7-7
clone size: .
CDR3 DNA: TGTGCTACTAGCGGGAGTGAGACCCAGTACTTC
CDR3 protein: CATSGSETQYF

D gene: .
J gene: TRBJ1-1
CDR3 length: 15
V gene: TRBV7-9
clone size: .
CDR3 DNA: TGTGCCAGCAGCCAGGGTCACAGGGAAGGCACTGAAGCTTTCTTT
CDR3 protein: CASSQGHREGTEAFF

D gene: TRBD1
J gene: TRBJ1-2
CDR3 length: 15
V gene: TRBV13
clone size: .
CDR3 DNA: TGTGCCAGCGGCTTAGGCGACAGGGATCGCTATGGCTACACCTTC
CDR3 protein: CASGLGDRDRYGYTF

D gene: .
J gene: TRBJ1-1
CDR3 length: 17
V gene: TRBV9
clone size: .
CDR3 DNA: TGTGCCAGCAGCGTTGTTTACGGACAGTTCATGAACACTGAAGCTTTCTTT
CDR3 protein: CASSVVYGQFMNTEAFF

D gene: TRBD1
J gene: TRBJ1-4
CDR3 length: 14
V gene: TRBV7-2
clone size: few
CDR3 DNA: TGTGCCAGCAGTTCCGGGACAGGGAATGAAAAACTGTTTTTT
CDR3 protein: CASSSGTGNEKLFF

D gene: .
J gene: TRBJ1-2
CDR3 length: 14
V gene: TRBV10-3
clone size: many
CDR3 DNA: TGTGCCATCAGTGAGCCACGAAGGAACTATGGCTACACCTTC
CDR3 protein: CAISEPRRNYGYTF

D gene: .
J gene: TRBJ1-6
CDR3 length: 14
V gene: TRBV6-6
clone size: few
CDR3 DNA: TGTGCCAGCATCCCGGGGGATACTAATTCACCCCTCCACTTT
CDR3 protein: CASIPGDTNSPLHF

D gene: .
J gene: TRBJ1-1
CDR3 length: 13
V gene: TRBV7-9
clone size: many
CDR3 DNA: TGTGCCAGCAGCCCTCCAGGGGCGAGGGAAGCTTTCTTT
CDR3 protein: CASSPPGAREAFF

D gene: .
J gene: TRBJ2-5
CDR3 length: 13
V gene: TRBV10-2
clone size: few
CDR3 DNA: TGCGCCAGCAGGGAGACAGGTGGGGAGACCCAGTACTTC
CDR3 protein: CASRETGGETQYF